The 14 T cell receptor beta chains presented below share a single source sample, sequenced in a study of blood T cell repertoires in COVID-19. Only in-frame clones appear in the TCRdb table, and some are missing; sequencing was by immunoSEQ multiplex PCR. The repertoire holds some 190,000 clones, with 85% as singletons. The sequenced material came from peripheral blood. These receptors were taken from a woman over 75 with acute or convalescent COVID-19.

This clone showed up just a few times. The chain has TRBV27 and TRBJ2-5, with 10 bases matching TRBD1. The trim removed 5 bases at V and 2 bases at J, leaving 2 bases unmatched. The CDR3 has 14 residues. Looked up from germline, CDR1 is MNHEY and CDR2 is SMNVEV (reference sequence). CDR3 sequence (DNA): TGTGCCAGCAGTATGGACAGGGGGCAAGAGACCCAGTACTTC. Amino acid sequence: CASSMDRGQETQYF.

The chain is built from TRBV12-5 and TRBJ2-6; 7 bases match TRBD1. Germline-derived CDR1 and CDR2 are LGHNT and FRNRAP. The CDR3 has 18 residues. The junction had 11 bases not matched to a gene; V was cut back by 5 bases and J by 1 base. This chain's CDR3 is CASGVTGTVLSGANVLTF. Written as DNA, the CDR3 is TGTGCTAGTGGTGTCACCGGGACAGTCTTGTCTGGGGCCAACGTCCTGACTTTC.

The chain employs TRBV6-5 and TRBJ2-7, with a weak D call TRBD2 (5 bases). The length of the CDR3 is 13 residues. Looked up from germline, CDR1 is MNHEY and CDR2 is SVGAGI. V lost 4 bases and J 2 bases, leaving 9 bases between the germline ends. CDR3 region: CASSFPGTYEQYF. CDR3 DNA sequence: TGTGCCAGCAGTTTTCCGGGGACCTACGAGCAGTACTTC.

The genes are TRBV7-9 and TRBJ1-1; maybe TRBD1 (6 bases). The CDR3 runs to 14 residues. Germline V gene data show CDR1 as SEHNR and CDR2 as FQNEAQ (reference sequence). Deletions cut 3 bases from V and 3 bases from J, with 11 bases between. The CDR3, as DNA: TGTGCCAGCAGCTTCAAACAGGGAGACACTGAAGCTTTCTTT. This gives the protein CASSFKQGDTEAFF.

In this sample, this clone turned up once. The rearrangement joins TRBV24-1 to TRBJ2-6; D might be TRBD2 (5 bases). Germline V CDR1 and CDR2: KGHDR, SFDVKD. This CDR3 spans 15 amino acids. V gave up 4 bases and J gave up 2 bases, with 8 bases separating them. The CDR3 coding sequence is TGTGCCACCAGTGACCCCGGGGCTGGGGCCAACGTCCTGACTTTC. As protein: CATSDPGAGANVLTF.

The chain links TRBV28 to TRBJ2-6; no clear D gene. CDR1 and CDR2 (germline): MDHEN, SYDVKM. Trimming took 2 bases from V and 3 from J, leaving 5 bases between them. The CDR3 is 14 residues long. CDR3 protein: CASSLLGGANVLTF. The CDR3 bases are TGTGCCAGCAGTTTACTAGGTGGGGCCAACGTCCTGACTTTC.

The chain has TRBV27 and TRBJ2-2; tentatively, D is TRBD1 (6 bases). This CDR3 has 15 residues. V gave up 3 bases and J gave up 4 bases, with 12 bases separating them. Germline CDR1 is MNHEY and CDR2 is SMNVEV (reference sequence). Here the CDR3 reads CASSFDRILTGELFF. The CDR3 bases are TGTGCCAGCAGTTTCGACAGGATCCTCACCGGGGAGCTGTTTTTT.

This clone was detected only once. The chain links TRBV7-9 to TRBJ2-1; D is unresolved. Germline V lookup: CDR1 SEHNR, CDR2 FQNEAQ (reference sequence). The CDR3 is 13 residues long. The V gene lost 2 bases and the J gene lost 10 bases, with 12 bases spanning the gap. The chain's CDR3 is CASSLRSSREQFF. The CDR3, as DNA: TGTGCCAGCAGCTTACGTAGTTCACGGGAGCAGTTCTTC.

This rearrangement joins TRBV6-2 or TRBV6-3 to TRBJ2-3, with D tentatively TRBD1 (6 bases). The germline gives CDR1 MNHEY, CDR2 SVGEGT. The V gene lost 6 bases and the J gene lost 2 bases, with 15 bases spanning the gap. The CDR3 contains 15 residues. The CDR3 protein is CASSDTGRLTDTQYF. DNA of the CDR3: TGTGCCAGCAGCGATACAGGGCGTCTCACAGATACGCAGTATTTT.

This clone appeared a single time. The gene calls are TRBV5-1 and TRBJ2-7, with D hard to call. This CDR3 contains 11 residues. V lost 2 bases, J lost 5 bases, and 5 bases lay in between. Germline assignment: CDR1 SGHRS and CDR2 YFSETQ. The CDR3, as DNA: TGCGCCAGCAGCTTAACGGACGAGCAGTACTTC. It codes for CASSLTDEQYF.

This clone was seen just once. Other nucleotide sequences in the sample specify the same CDR3. The V gene is TRBV28, the J gene TRBJ1-5; D ambiguous. V was clipped by 4 bases and J by 1 base, with 11 bases between them. The germline CDR1 and CDR2 sequences are MDHEN and SYDVKM. This CDR3 spans 15 amino acids. CDR3: CASSYGGTSNQPQHF. CDR3 bases: TGTGCCAGCAGTTACGGCGGTACGAGCAATCAGCCCCAGCATTTT.

This chain uses TRBV4-3 with TRBJ1-4, with TRBD1 matching 8 bases. The J segment lost 8 bases and the V segment lost 4 bases, leaving 9 bases of the junction unmatched. The V gene's germline CDR1 is LGHNA and CDR2 YSLEER. CDR3 size: 15 residues. CDR3 amino acids: CASSPQGQGREKLFF. The CDR3 DNA sequence: TGCGCCAGCAGCCCTCAAGGACAGGGCCGGGAAAAACTGTTTTTT.

This chain connects TRBV28 to TRBJ2-3; D is unresolved. Per germline, CDR1 MDHEN and CDR2 SYDVKM. V lost 6 bases, J lost 6 bases, and 13 bases lay in between. This CDR3 region has 13 residues. As DNA, the CDR3 is TGTGCCAGCAGCTCCCCTGCCCGGGATACGCAGTATTTT. Translated: CASSSPARDTQYF.

The V gene is TRBV19, the J gene TRBJ1-5; the D gene is possibly TRBD1 (5 bases). Between the trimmed V and J ends, which lost 5 bases and 5 bases, there was a span of 10 bases. The germline V gene encodes CDR1 LNHDA and CDR2 SQIVND (reference sequence). This CDR3 has 13 residues. The CDR3 loop reads CASSVDRDQPQHF. Written as DNA, the CDR3 is TGTGCCAGTAGTGTTGACAGAGATCAGCCCCAGCATTTT.